These T cell receptor beta chains were read from a single sample in a study of T cells in Graves' hyperthyroidism and ophthalmopathy. MiXCR was run by TCRdb on the multiplex PCR reads, yielding one entry per CDR3 protein. The sample lists approximately 590,000 distinct CDR3 sequences, about 15% occurring once. Source material: blood. These receptor sequences come from a woman under 40 with Graves' hyperthyroidism. Each CDR3 is given with its conserved first and last residue. The D gene is left open where the match is weak. Clone sizes are given selectively: once, few, many, or a class where the clone is expanded.

.,TRBV4-2,TRBJ1-6,.,CASSHPVGEGTINSPLHF,TGTGCCAGCAGCCACCCTGTAGGAGAGGGGACGATTAATTCACCCCTCCACTTT
.,TRBV24-1,TRBJ2-2,many,CATSDSGRAGELFF,TGTGCCACCAGTGATTCGGGACGAGCCGGGGAGCTGTTTTTT
.,TRBV12-3/TRBV12-4,TRBJ2-2,.,CASWGFAGELFF,TGTGCCAGCTGGGGCTTCGCCGGGGAGCTGTTTTTT
.,TRBV11-2,TRBJ1-4,few,CASSLPGGTNEKLFF,TGTGCCAGCAGCCTCCCGGGGGGAACTAATGAAAAACTGTTTTTT
.,TRBV20-1,TRBJ2-3,many,CSAISGKSADTQYF,TGCAGTGCTATTTCGGGAAAATCGGCAGATACGCAGTATTTT
.,TRBV7-9,TRBJ2-1,.,CASSLSWYEQFF,TGTGCCAGCAGCTTATCTTGGTATGAGCAGTTCTTC
TRBD2,TRBV20-1,TRBJ2-7,many,CSARDGGLAGVALVEQYF,TGCAGTGCTAGAGATGGGGGACTAGCGGGAGTGGCGTTGGTGGAGCAGTACTTC
.,TRBV3-1,TRBJ2-7,many,CASSQTGAGYEQYF,TGTGCCAGCAGCCAAACGGGAGCAGGCTACGAGCAGTACTTC
.,TRBV5-5,TRBJ1-2,many,CASSLFRDYRNGYTF,TGTGCCAGCAGCTTGTTCAGAGATTACAGGAATGGCTACACCTTC
TRBD1,TRBV5-4,TRBJ1-1,few,CASSLRDSRLEAFF,TGTGCCAGCAGCTTGCGGGACAGCCGCCTTGAAGCTTTCTTT